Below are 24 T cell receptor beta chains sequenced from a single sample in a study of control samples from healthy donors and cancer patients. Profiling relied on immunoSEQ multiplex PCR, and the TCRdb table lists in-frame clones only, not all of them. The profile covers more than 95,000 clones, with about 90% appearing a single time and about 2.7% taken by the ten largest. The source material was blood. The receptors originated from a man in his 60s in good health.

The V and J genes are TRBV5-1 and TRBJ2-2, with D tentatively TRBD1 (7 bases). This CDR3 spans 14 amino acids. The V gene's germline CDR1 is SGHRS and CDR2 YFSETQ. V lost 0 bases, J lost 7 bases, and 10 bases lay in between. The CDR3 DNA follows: TGCGCCAGCAGCTTGGGACAGGGAGGCGGGGAGCTGTTTTTT. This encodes CASSLGQGGGELFF.

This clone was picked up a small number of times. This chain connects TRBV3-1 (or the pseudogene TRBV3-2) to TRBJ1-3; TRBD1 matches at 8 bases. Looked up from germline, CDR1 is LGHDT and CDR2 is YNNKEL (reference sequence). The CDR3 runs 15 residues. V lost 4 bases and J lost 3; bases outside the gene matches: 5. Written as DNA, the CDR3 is TGTGCCAGCAGCCGGCTGACAGGGGTTGGAAACACCATATATTTT. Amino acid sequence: CASSRLTGVGNTIYF.

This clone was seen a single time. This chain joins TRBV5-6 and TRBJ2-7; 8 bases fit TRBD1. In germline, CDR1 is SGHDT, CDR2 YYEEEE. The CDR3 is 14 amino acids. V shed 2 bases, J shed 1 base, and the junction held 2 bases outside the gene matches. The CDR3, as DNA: TGTGCCAGCAGCTTCCAGGGGGCTTCCTACGAGCAGTACTTC. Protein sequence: CASSFQGASYEQYF.

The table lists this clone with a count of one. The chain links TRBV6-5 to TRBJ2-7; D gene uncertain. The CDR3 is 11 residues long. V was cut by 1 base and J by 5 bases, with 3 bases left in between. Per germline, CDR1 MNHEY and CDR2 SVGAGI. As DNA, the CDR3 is TGTGCCAGCAGTTACTTCCACGAGCAGTACTTC. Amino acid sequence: CASSYFHEQYF.

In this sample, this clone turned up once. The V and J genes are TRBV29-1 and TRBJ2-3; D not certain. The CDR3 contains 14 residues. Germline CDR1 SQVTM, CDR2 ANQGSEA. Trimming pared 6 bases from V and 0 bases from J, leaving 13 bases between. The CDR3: CSVLTSTSTDTQYF. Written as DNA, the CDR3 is TGCAGCGTGCTAACCTCGACCAGCACAGATACGCAGTATTTT.

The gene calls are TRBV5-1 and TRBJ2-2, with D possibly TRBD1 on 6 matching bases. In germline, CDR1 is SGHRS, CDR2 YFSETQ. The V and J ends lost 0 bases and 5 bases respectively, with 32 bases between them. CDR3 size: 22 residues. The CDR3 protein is CASSLALQAPMAGQGGTGELFF. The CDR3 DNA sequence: TGCGCCAGCAGCTTGGCCTTACAAGCCCCTATGGCTGGGCAAGGGGGAACCGGGGAGCTGTTTTTT.

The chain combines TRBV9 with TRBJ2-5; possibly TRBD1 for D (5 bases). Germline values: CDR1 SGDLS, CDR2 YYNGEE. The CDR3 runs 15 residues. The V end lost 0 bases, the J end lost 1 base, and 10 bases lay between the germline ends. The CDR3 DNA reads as TGTGCCAGCAGCGTAGATCCAGGGCCCCAAGAGACCCAGTACTTC. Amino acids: CASSVDPGPQETQYF.

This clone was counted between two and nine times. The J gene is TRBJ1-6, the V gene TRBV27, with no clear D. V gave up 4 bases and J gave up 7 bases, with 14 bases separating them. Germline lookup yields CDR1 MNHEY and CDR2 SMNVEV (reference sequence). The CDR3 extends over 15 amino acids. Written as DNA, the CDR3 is TGTGCCAGCAGTTCGGGAACCCGAGCGAATTCACCCCTCCACTTT. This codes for CASSSGTRANSPLHF.

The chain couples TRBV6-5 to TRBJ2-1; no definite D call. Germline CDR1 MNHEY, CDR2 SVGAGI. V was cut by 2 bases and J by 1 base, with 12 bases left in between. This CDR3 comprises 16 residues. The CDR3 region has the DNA TGTGCCAGCAGTTACGAGGCGGCAGATTCCTACAATGAGCAGTTCTTC. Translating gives CASSYEAADSYNEQFF.

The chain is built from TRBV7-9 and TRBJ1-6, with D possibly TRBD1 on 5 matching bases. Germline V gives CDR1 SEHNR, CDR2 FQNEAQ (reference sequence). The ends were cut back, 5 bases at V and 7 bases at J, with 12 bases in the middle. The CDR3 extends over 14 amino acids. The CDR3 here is CASSLPGLNSPLHF. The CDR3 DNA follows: TGTGCCAGCAGCCTACCGGGACTGAATTCACCCCTCCACTTT.

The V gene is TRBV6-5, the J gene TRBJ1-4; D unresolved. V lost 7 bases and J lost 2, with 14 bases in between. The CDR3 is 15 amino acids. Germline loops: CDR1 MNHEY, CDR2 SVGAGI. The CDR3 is CASNIGGGTNEKLFF. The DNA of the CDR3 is TGTGCCAGCAACATAGGAGGAGGGACTAATGAAAAACTGTTTTTT.

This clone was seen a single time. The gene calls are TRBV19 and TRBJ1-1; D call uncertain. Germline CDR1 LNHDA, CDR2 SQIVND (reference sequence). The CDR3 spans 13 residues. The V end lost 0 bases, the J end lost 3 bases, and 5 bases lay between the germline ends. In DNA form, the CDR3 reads TGTGCCAGTAGTATAGATCTGGACACTGAAGCTTTCTTT. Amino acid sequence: CASSIDLDTEAFF. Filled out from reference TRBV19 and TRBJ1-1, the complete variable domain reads DGGITQSPKYLFRKEGQNVTLSCEQNLNHDAMYWYRQDPGQGLRLIYYSQIVNDFQKGDIAEGYSVSREKKESFPLTVTSAQKNPTAFYLCASSIDLDTEAFFGQGTRLTVV.

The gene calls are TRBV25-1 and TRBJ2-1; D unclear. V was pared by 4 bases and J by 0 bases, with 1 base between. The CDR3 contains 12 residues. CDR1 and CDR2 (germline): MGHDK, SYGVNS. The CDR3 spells CASSGSYNEQFF. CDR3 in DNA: TGTGCCAGCAGTGGCTCCTACAATGAGCAGTTCTTC.

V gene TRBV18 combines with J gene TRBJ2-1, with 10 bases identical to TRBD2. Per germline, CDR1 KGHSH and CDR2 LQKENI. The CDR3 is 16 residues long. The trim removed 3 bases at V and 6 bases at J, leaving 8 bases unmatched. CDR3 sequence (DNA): TGTGCCAGCTCACCCGGTAGCGGGGGGACCCTCAATGAGCAGTTCTTC. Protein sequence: CASSPGSGGTLNEQFF.

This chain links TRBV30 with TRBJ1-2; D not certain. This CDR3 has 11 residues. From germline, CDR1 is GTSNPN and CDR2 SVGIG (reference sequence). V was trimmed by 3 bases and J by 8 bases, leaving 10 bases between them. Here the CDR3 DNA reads TGTGCCTGGAGGTATTCGGGCGGCTACACCTTC. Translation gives CAWRYSGGYTF.

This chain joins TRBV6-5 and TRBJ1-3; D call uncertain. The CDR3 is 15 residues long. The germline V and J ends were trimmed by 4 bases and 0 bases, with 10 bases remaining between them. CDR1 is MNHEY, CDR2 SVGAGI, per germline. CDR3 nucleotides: TGTGCCAGCAGTTTCCGGGCCAGCTCTGGAAACACCATATATTTT. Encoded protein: CASSFRASSGNTIYF.

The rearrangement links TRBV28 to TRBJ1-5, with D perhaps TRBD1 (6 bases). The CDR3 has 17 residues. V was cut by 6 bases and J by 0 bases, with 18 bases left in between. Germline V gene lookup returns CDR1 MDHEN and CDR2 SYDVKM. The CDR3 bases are TGTGCCAGCAGCCGGGAAGGGGGAAGGATTAGCAATCAGCCCCAGCATTTT. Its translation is CASSREGGRISNQPQHF.

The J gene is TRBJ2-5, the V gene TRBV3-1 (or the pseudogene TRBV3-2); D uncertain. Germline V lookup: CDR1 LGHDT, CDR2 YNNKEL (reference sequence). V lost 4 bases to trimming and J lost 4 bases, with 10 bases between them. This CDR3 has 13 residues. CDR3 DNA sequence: TGTGCCAGCAGCCCTCCTCCCCCAGAGACCCAGTACTTC. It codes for CASSPPPPETQYF.

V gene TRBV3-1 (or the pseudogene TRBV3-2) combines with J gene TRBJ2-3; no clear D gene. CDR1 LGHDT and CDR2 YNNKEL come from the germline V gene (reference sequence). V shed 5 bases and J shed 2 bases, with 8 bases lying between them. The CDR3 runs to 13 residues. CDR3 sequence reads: CASSATVTDTQYF. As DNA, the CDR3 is TGTGCCAGCAGCGCAACAGTCACAGATACGCAGTATTTT.

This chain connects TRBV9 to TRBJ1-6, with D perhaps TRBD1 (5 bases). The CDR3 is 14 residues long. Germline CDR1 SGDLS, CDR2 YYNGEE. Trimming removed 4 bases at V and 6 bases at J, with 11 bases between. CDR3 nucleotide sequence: TGTGCCAGCAGCCTAGGGGTCACTAATTCACCCCTCCACTTT. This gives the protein CASSLGVTNSPLHF.

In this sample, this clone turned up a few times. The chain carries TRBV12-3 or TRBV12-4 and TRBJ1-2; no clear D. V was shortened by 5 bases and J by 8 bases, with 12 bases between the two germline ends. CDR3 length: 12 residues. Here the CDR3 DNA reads TGTGCCAGCAGTATAGGAAAACGGGGCTACACCTTC. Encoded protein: CASSIGKRGYTF.

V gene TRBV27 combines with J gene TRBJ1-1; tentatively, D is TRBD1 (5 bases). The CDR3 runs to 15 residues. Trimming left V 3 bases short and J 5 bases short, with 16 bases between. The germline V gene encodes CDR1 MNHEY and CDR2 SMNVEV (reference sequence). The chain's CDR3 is CASSFSRVFGTEAFF. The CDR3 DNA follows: TGTGCCAGCAGTTTCTCCAGGGTTTTTGGGACTGAAGCTTTCTTT.

The CDR3 spells CAIGPDTQYF. The CDR3 DNA follows: TGTGCCATTGGCCCAGATACGCAGTATTTT. This chain links TRBV28 with TRBJ2-3; D remains ambiguous. Germline lookup yields CDR1 MDHEN and CDR2 SYDVKM. This CDR3 is 10 amino acids long. Trimming stripped 10 bases from V and 4 bases from J, with 6 bases between. The variable domain in full, completed from reference TRBV28 and TRBJ2-3, reads DVKVTQSSRYLVKRTGEKVFLECVQDMDHENMFWYRQDPGLGLRLIYFSYDVKMKEKGDIPEGYSVSREKKERFSLILESASTNQTSMYLCAIGPDTQYFGPGTRLTVL.

CDR3 nucleotides: TGTGCCAGCTCACTATCTGCCCCCAGCGGGAGAGGCACAGATACGCAGTATTTT. Its protein is CASSLSAPSGRGTDTQYF. The chain has TRBV18 and TRBJ2-3, with 8 positions matching TRBD2. V trimming: 4 bases; J trimming: 1 base; junction bases outside the gene matches: 13. The CDR3 totals 18 residues. CDR1 and CDR2 (germline): KGHSH, LQKENI. Full variable domain (remainder filled in from reference TRBV18 and TRBJ2-3): NAGVMQNPRHLVRRRGQEARLRCSPMKGHSHVYWYRQLPEEGLKFMVYLQKENIIDESGMPKERFSAEFPKEGPSILRIQQVVRGDSAAYFCASSLSAPSGRGTDTQYFGPGTRLTVL.